This T cell receptor beta chain stems from a study of shared clonotypes between healthy human individuals. Study background: A donor's plate count was three for CD4 naive and three for CD4 memory; CD8 naive had two and CD8 memory one. Study findings and constraints: Generally, naive subsets came out with larger estimated richness than memory subsets.

The data were produced by immunoSEQ multiplex PCR, yet TCRdb's version contains in-frame clones alone and is incomplete. The sample holds some 550,000 clones, approximately 97% seen once. The study separated CD4+ cells into CD45RA+ naive and CD45RA-negative memory subsets. As for this clone: The antigen is unknown.

The CDR3 has 16 amino acids. The germline V gene encodes CDR1 SGHRS and CDR2 YFSETQ. After removal of 6 bases from V and 6 bases from J, the junction contained 12 bases not matched to a gene. The chain carries TRBV5-1 and TRBJ2-2; 9 bases map to TRBD2. This receptor was identified in a woman aged 25 to 39 in good health. The sample taken for sequencing was naive CD4+ T cells sorted from blood. As for subset: CD45RA+ positively selected. Here the CDR3 DNA reads TGCGCCAGCATAGGCCTAGCGGGAAACGGGGCCGGGGAGCTGTTTTTT. Translated: CASIGLAGNGAGELFF.